Listed below are T cell receptor beta chains from one sample, sequenced in a study of beta chain features in type 1 diabetes. Generated by immunoSEQ multiplex PCR, the TCRdb table keeps only in-frame clones and is missing some. The top ten clones hold 0.3% of a sample with over 20,000 clones, roughly 53% of them seen once. Material: stem cell memory CD4+ T cells from blood. These receptors were collected from a man aged 25 to 40 with type 1 diabetes. The CDR3 runs from the conserved cysteine through the conserved F or W. A D gene is named only where the DNA matches it firmly. Only some rows state a clone size, as once, few, many or a class for expanded clones.

D gene	J gene	CDR3 length	V gene	clone size	CDR3 protein	CDR3 DNA
.	TRBJ1-4	14	TRBV29-1	.	CSVTHAEDNEKLFF	TGCAGCGTCACCCACGCGGAGGATAATGAAAAACTGTTTTTT
.	TRBJ2-5	14	TRBV18	.	CASSPRRSQETQYF	TGTGCCAGCTCACCGAGGAGGTCTCAAGAGACCCAGTACTTC
TRBD2	TRBJ2-7	14	TRBV5-1	.	CASSLGREGDEQYF	TGCGCCAGCAGCTTGGGGCGGGAGGGGGACGAGCAGTACTTC
TRBD2	TRBJ2-3	15	TRBV7-9	few	CASSFAGGGTDTQYF	TGTGCCAGCAGCTTCGCGGGGGGCGGCACAGATACGCAGTATTTT
.	TRBJ2-7	15	TRBV10-3	.	CAISESMAGSGEQYF	TGTGCCATCAGTGAGTCGATGGCGGGCTCGGGCGAGCAGTACTTC
.	TRBJ2-1	13	TRBV30	few	CAWNSLRSNEQFF	TGTGCCTGGAACTCCCTTCGGAGCAATGAGCAGTTCTTC
TRBD1	TRBJ2-7	11	TRBV6-5	.	CATGTAYEQYF	TGTGCCACCGGGACAGCCTACGAGCAGTACTTC
.	TRBJ1-4	15	TRBV19	.	CASSIGSGVWEKLFF	TGTGCCAGTAGTATTGGGTCAGGGGTGTGGGAAAAACTGTTTTTT
TRBD1	TRBJ1-1	14	TRBV19	few	CASRGTELNTEAFF	TGTGCCAGTAGGGGGACAGAGTTGAACACTGAAGCTTTCTTT
.	TRBJ2-7	15	TRBV18	few	CASSLTGEASYEQYF	TGTGCCAGCTCACTAACCGGGGAAGCCAGCTACGAGCAATACTTC
TRBD1	TRBJ2-3	16	TRBV7-2	.	CASSFQGQGAGNTQYF	TGTGCCAGCAGCTTCCAGGGACAGGGGGCAGGAAATACGCAGTATTTT
TRBD1	TRBJ1-2	16	TRBV7-6	.	CASSPQGINANYGYTF	TGTGCCAGCAGCCCACAGGGGATTAATGCTAACTATGGCTACACCTTC
.	TRBJ1-5	14	TRBV2	few	CASSEQYSNQPQHF	TGTGCCAGCAGTGAACAGTATAGCAATCAGCCCCAGCATTTT
.	TRBJ1-6	15	TRBV15	few	CATSRAPGANSPLHF	TGTGCCACCAGCAGAGCCCCGGGAGCCAATTCACCCCTCCACTTT
.	TRBJ1-3	17	TRBV9	.	CASSVGGGASSGNTIYF	TGTGCCAGCAGCGTAGGGGGGGGCGCGAGCTCTGGAAACACCATATATTTT
TRBD2	TRBJ2-5	12	TRBV6-1	.	CASNPGGETQYF	TGTGCCAGCAACCCGGGGGGGGAGACCCAGTACTTC
.	TRBJ1-2	14	TRBV6-5	.	CASSYGSLGLGYTF	TGTGCCAGCAGTTACGGCAGCCTTGGGCTCGGCTACACCTTC
.	TRBJ1-1	14	TRBV6-5	.	CASSSRGPNTEAFF	TGTGCCAGCAGCTCCAGGGGCCCGAACACTGAAGCTTTCTTT
.	TRBJ1-2	13	TRBV7-2	.	CASSPRDYYGYTF	TGTGCCAGCAGCCCCAGGGACTACTATGGCTACACCTTC
.	TRBJ2-7	14	TRBV5-1	few	CASSLDPDRSKQYF	TGCGCCAGCAGCTTGGACCCAGACAGGAGTAAGCAGTACTTC
.	TRBJ2-3	14	TRBV10-3	.	CAIRGETSTDTQYF	TGTGCCATCAGGGGTGAGACTAGCACAGATACGCAGTATTTT
TRBD1	TRBJ2-2	15	TRBV19	.	CASSTPGQGPGELFF	TGTGCCAGTAGTACACCGGGACAGGGGCCCGGGGAGCTGTTTTTT
.	TRBJ1-1	14	TRBV11-1	.	CASRPVGGDTEAFF	TGTGCCAGCAGACCGGTGGGGGGAGACACTGAAGCTTTCTTT
.	TRBJ1-1	14	TRBV18	.	CASSPGVPYTEAFF	TGTGCCAGCTCACCAGGAGTTCCTTACACTGAAGCTTTCTTT
TRBD2	TRBJ2-7	18	TRBV27	once	CASSLRASGGTSSYEQYF	TGTGCCAGCAGTTTAAGAGCTAGCGGGGGGACAAGCTCCTACGAGCAGTACTTC
TRBD2	TRBJ2-7	14	TRBV6-1	.	CASSGLAGPDEQYF	TGTGCCAGCAGTGGACTAGCTGGTCCCGACGAGCAGTACTTC
.	TRBJ2-7	12	TRBV6-1	once	CASREGIYEQYF	TGTGCCAGCAGGGAGGGAATCTACGAGCAGTACTTC
TRBD1	TRBJ2-2	15	TRBV2	few	CASSGGQPNTGELFF	TGTGCCAGCAGTGGGGGACAGCCGAACACCGGGGAGCTGTTTTTT
TRBD1	TRBJ1-6	14	TRBV9	.	CASSVGQGNSPLHF	TGTGCCAGCAGCGTAGGACAGGGTAATTCACCCCTCCACTTT
.	TRBJ2-4	16	TRBV11-2	.	CASSLFGGLAKNIQYF	TGTGCCAGCAGCTTATTCGGCGGACTAGCCAAAAACATTCAGTACTTC
.	TRBJ2-7	13	TRBV27	.	CASTGAAAYEQYF	TGTGCCAGCACTGGGGCGGCAGCCTACGAGCAGTACTTC
TRBD1	TRBJ1-5	16	TRBV18	.	CASSPQAGGSNQPQHF	TGTGCCAGCTCACCACAGGCAGGGGGTAGCAATCAGCCCCAGCATTTT
.	TRBJ1-2	16	TRBV5-4	.	CASSLVTVSLSYGYTF	TGTGCCAGCAGCTTGGTGACAGTCAGTTTAAGCTATGGCTACACCTTC
.	TRBJ2-7	14	TRBV5-1	.	CASAPTSPSYEQYF	TGCGCCAGCGCCCCCACATCTCCCTCCTACGAGCAGTACTTC
TRBD1	TRBJ2-1	16	TRBV10-1	.	CASSEWGQTSRNEQFF	TGCGCCAGCAGTGAGTGGGGACAGACATCAAGGAATGAGCAGTTCTTC
.	TRBJ1-5	13	TRBV2	.	CASGTGVNQPQHF	TGTGCCAGCGGGACTGGCGTGAATCAGCCCCAGCATTTT
TRBD1	TRBJ2-5	14	TRBV6-6	few	CASTKMDRAETQYF	TGTGCCAGCACTAAAATGGACAGGGCAGAGACCCAGTACTTC
TRBD2	TRBJ2-5	16	TRBV5-1	.	CASSFGLAGSSETQYF	TGCGCCAGCAGCTTTGGACTAGCGGGGTCTTCAGAGACCCAGTACTTC
.	TRBJ1-3	16	TRBV25-1	once	CASSPHRATVGNTIYF	TGTGCCAGCAGCCCCCACAGGGCCACAGTGGGAAACACCATATATTTT
TRBD1	TRBJ2-5	18	TRBV4-2	.	CASSQDFGGQGAQETQYF	TGTGCCAGCAGCCAAGATTTTGGGGGGCAGGGGGCCCAAGAGACCCAGTACTTC
.	TRBJ1-5	18	TRBV23-1	.	CASSPLTDWQNSNQPQHF	TGCGCCAGCAGTCCTCTGACAGATTGGCAGAATAGCAATCAGCCCCAGCATTTT
TRBD2	TRBJ2-3	15	TRBV7-9	few	CASSVSGGASDTQYF	TGTGCCAGCAGCGTCAGCGGGGGGGCCTCGGATACGCAGTATTTT
.	TRBJ2-7	12	TRBV18	.	CASSPYPYEQYF	TGTGCCAGCTCACCGTACCCCTACGAGCAGTACTTC
TRBD2	TRBJ2-1	17	TRBV19	.	CASSVGWSSGRANEQFF	TGTGCCAGTAGTGTCGGCTGGAGTAGCGGGAGGGCAAATGAGCAGTTCTTC
.	TRBJ2-7	13	TRBV5-1	.	CASSIGQTYEQYF	TGCGCCAGCAGCATTGGACAGACCTACGAGCAGTACTTC
TRBD2	TRBJ2-1	12	TRBV6-1	few	CASSEAGTSQFF	TGTGCCAGCAGTGAGGCAGGGACTAGCCAGTTCTTC
TRBD1	TRBJ1-2	17	TRBV4-1	few	CASTADGQARANYGYTF	TGCGCCAGCACCGCAGACGGACAGGCCCGAGCTAACTATGGCTACACCTTC
TRBD2	TRBJ2-7	14	TRBV27	.	CASSRTSRAYEQYF	TGTGCCAGCAGTCGGACTAGCCGCGCCTACGAGCAGTACTTC
.	TRBJ2-3	16	TRBV7-8	.	CASSFRAGTSTDTQYF	TGTGCCAGCAGCTTCCGGGCCGGGACTAGCACAGATACGCAGTATTTT
.	TRBJ2-6	20	TRBV7-8	few	CASSLAHGDRMGSGANVLTF	TGTGCCAGCAGCTTAGCGCATGGCGACAGGATGGGATCTGGGGCCAACGTCCTGACTTTC
.	TRBJ2-1	15	TRBV19	.	CASTRSGPSYNEQFF	TGTGCCAGTACGAGAAGCGGGCCCTCCTACAATGAGCAGTTCTTC
.	TRBJ2-2	15	TRBV5-4	.	CASSKNAANTGELFF	TGTGCCAGCAGCAAAAATGCGGCGAACACCGGGGAGCTGTTTTTT
.	TRBJ2-3	16	TRBV5-1	few	CASSSYTQGSTDTQYF	TGCGCCAGCAGCTCCTACACTCAGGGGAGCACAGATACGCAGTATTTT
TRBD1	TRBJ2-6	17	TRBV4-2	few	CASSQEDRRFGANVLTF	TGTGCCAGCAGCCAAGAGGACAGGAGGTTTGGGGCCAACGTCCTGACTTTC
TRBD1	TRBJ1-3	10	TRBV23-1	.	CGTGGNTIYF	TGTGGGACAGGGGGAAACACCATATATTTT
.	TRBJ2-1	15	TRBV5-4	.	CASSADREVYNEQFF	TGTGCCAGCAGCGCAGACAGGGAGGTGTACAATGAGCAGTTCTTC
TRBD2	TRBJ2-2	14	TRBV7-9	.	CASSSTSGGRELFF	TGTGCCAGCAGCTCGACTAGCGGGGGCAGGGAGCTGTTTTTT